The T cell receptor (beta chain) under discussion was sequenced for a study of shared clonotypes between healthy human individuals. The germline V and J ends were trimmed by 5 bases and 2 bases, with 12 bases remaining between them. Germline V lookup: CDR1 SGHVS, CDR2 FNYEAQ. The CDR3 spans 15 residues. Method: immunoSEQ multiplex PCR; TCRdb's copy keeps in-frame clones and lacks some. The data contain about 2,200,000 clones, under 95% of them seen just once; the ten biggest clones take up 1.5% to 2%. As defined, naive CD8 cells were CD45RO-negative and positively selected for CCR7, with terminally differentiated effector memory CD45RA+ cells excluded.

Input material: naive CD8+ T cells from PBMCs. This TCR was sampled from a young man in good health. Some clones in this sample may be carry-over from other donors' samples. V and J are TRBV7-6 and TRBJ2-2, with D unresolved. The CDR3 here is CASSPRTSNTGELFF. CDR3 coding DNA: TGTGCCAGCAGCCCCCGGACGAGCAACACCGGGGAGCTGTTTTTT.